The 27 T cell receptor beta chains reported below all come from one sample, sequenced in a study of blood T cell repertoires in COVID-19. Profiled with immunoSEQ multiplex PCR; TCRdb holds only in-frame clones, not every one. The sample lists some 300,000 clones, roughly 91% occurring once. The specimen sequenced was PBMCs or T cells enriched from blood (not recorded which). Receptor source: a woman in her fifties or sixties who had been exposed to COVID-19.

The V and J genes are TRBV19 and TRBJ2-3; 9 positions match TRBD2. The germline V gene has CDR1 LNHDA and CDR2 SQIVND (reference sequence). The CDR3 is 17 residues long. Trimming took 2 bases from V and 3 from J; bases not matched to a gene: 9. The chain's CDR3 is CASSIPASAGGTDTQYF. In DNA form, the CDR3 reads TGTGCCAGTAGTATACCGGCCTCAGCGGGGGGTACAGATACGCAGTATTTT. The variable domain in full, with the rest retrieved from reference TRBV19 and TRBJ2-3, is DGGITQSPKYLFRKEGQNVTLSCEQNLNHDAMYWYRQDPGQGLRLIYYSQIVNDFQKGDIAEGYSVSREKKESFPLTVTSAQKNPTAFYLCASSIPASAGGTDTQYFGPGTRLTVL.

The rearrangement uses TRBV5-5 and TRBJ1-2; D call uncertain. The V and J ends lost 3 bases and 4 bases respectively, with 19 bases between them. The germline CDR1 and CDR2 sequences are SGHKS and YYEKEE (reference sequence). There are 16 residues in the CDR3. The CDR3 spells CASSSGGHLTLYGYTF. Written as DNA, the CDR3 is TGTGCCAGCAGCTCTGGAGGTCACCTTACCCTCTATGGCTACACCTTC.

The V gene is TRBV5-1, the J gene TRBJ2-1; TRBD2 agrees at 10 bases. V lost 3 bases to trimming and J lost 3 bases; unmatched junction nucleotides: 3. This CDR3 is built from 15 residues. From germline, CDR1 is SGHRS and CDR2 YFSETQ. CDR3 amino acids: CASSWTSGHYNEQFF. The CDR3 DNA follows: TGCGCCAGCAGCTGGACTAGCGGCCACTACAATGAGCAGTTCTTC. Complete variable domain (other parts from reference TRBV5-1 and TRBJ2-1): KAGVTQTPRYLIKTRGQQVTLSCSPISGHRSVSWYQQTPGQGLQFLFEYFSETQRNKGNFPGRFSGRQFSNSRSEMNVSTLELGDSALYLCASSWTSGHYNEQFFGPGTRLTVL.

The chain carries TRBV19 and TRBJ2-1, with 11 bases fitting TRBD2. V was clipped by 5 bases and J by 3 bases; unmatched bases: 3. Germline V lookup: CDR1 LNHDA, CDR2 SQIVND (reference sequence). The CDR3 has 15 amino acids. CDR3 DNA sequence: TGTGCCAGTAGTGTTAGCGGGGGGGACTACAATGAGCAGTTCTTC. It yields the protein CASSVSGGDYNEQFF.

The genes are TRBV4-1 and TRBJ2-7, with D possibly being TRBD2 (6 bases). The CDR3 length is 16 residues. Looked up from germline, CDR1 is MGHRA and CDR2 is YSYEKL. V was cut by 3 bases and J by 7 bases, with 22 bases left in between. CDR3 protein: CASSQHRDHPGGEQYF. CDR3 sequence (DNA): TGCGCCAGCAGCCAGCACCGGGACCACCCCGGGGGAGAGCAGTACTTC.

This chain uses TRBV18 with TRBJ1-6; 11 nucleotides agree with TRBD1. Germline CDR1 and CDR2: KGHSH and LQKENI. The CDR3 has 15 residues. V lost 6 bases and J lost 9; bases outside the gene matches: 7. The CDR3 nucleotides read TGTGCCAGCTCCGGGCGGGGGACAGGGGGTTCACCCCTCCACTTT. The encoded protein is CASSGRGTGGSPLHF.

The chain links TRBV20-1 to TRBJ2-5; weak D call: TRBD2 (5 bases). V lost 7 bases and J 2 bases, leaving 5 bases between the germline ends. The CDR3 is 10 residues long. Germline-derived CDR1 and CDR2 are DFQATT and SNEGSKA (reference sequence). The CDR3 region is CSGGQETQYF. The CDR3 coding sequence is TGCAGTGGCGGGCAAGAGACCCAGTACTTC.

This sequence joins TRBV19 and TRBJ1-5; 10 positions agree with TRBD1. The CDR3 runs to 15 residues. Germline lookup yields CDR1 LNHDA and CDR2 SQIVND (reference sequence). J lost 6 bases, V lost 7 bases, and 9 bases had no gene match. The DNA of the CDR3 is TGTGCCAGTACCTCGACAGGGGGCGCGGGTCAGCCCCAGCATTTT. It encodes CASTSTGGAGQPQHF. Based on the CDR3 plus reference TRBV19 and TRBJ1-5, the full variable domain is DGGITQSPKYLFRKEGQNVTLSCEQNLNHDAMYWYRQDPGQGLRLIYYSQIVNDFQKGDIAEGYSVSREKKESFPLTVTSAQKNPTAFYLCASTSTGGAGQPQHFGDGTRLSIL.

The chain is built from TRBV19 and TRBJ1-1; 8 bases align to TRBD1. The V segment lost 4 bases and the J segment 2 bases; nucleotides outside the gene matches: 6. The CDR3 length is 15 residues. CDR1 and CDR2 from the germline V gene are LNHDA and SQIVND (reference sequence). CDR3 in amino acids: CASSRTGGANTEAFF. Written as DNA, the CDR3 is TGTGCCAGTAGTAGAACAGGGGGAGCTAACACTGAAGCTTTCTTT.

A single count supports this clone. The gene calls are TRBV30 and TRBJ1-2; possible D gene TRBD1, 6 bases. Trimming removed 8 bases from V and 4 bases from J, with 14 bases in between. In germline, CDR1 is GTSNPN, CDR2 SVGIG (reference sequence). There are 12 residues in the CDR3. The CDR3 DNA reads as TGTGCCATTCATGTAGGGGGCTATGGCTACACCTTC. Protein product: CAIHVGGYGYTF.

The chain employs TRBV4-1 and TRBJ1-1, with a tentative D call TRBD1 (5 bases). Germline V gene data show CDR1 as MGHRA and CDR2 as YSYEKL. The CDR3 runs 13 residues. V shed 5 bases and J shed 3 bases, with 10 bases lying between them. CDR3 amino acids: CASSFGGDTEAFF. The CDR3 DNA is TGCGCCAGCAGCTTTGGGGGGGACACTGAAGCTTTCTTT.

The J gene is TRBJ1-6, the V gene TRBV27; 11 nucleotides line up with TRBD1. V lost 6 bases to trimming and J lost 8 bases; unmatched junction nucleotides: 9. CDR3 length: 16 amino acids. Germline loops: CDR1 MNHEY, CDR2 SMNVEV (reference sequence). In DNA, the CDR3 is TGTGCCAGCAGGGCCCGGGACAGGGGGTTCGATTCACCCCTCCACTTT. Translated: CASRARDRGFDSPLHF.

This chain uses TRBV28 with TRBJ1-1, with 10 bases identical to TRBD1. Per the germline V gene, CDR1 is MDHEN and CDR2 is SYDVKM. This CDR3 is 16 amino acids long. J gave up 1 base and V 2 bases, and 4 bases lay outside the gene matches. CDR3 in DNA: TGTGCCAGCAGTTTAAGGACAGGGGGTTGGAACACTGAAGCTTTCTTT. It yields the protein CASSLRTGGWNTEAFF.

CDR3 nucleotides: TGTGCCAGTAGTATCCTACAGGGGAGCTATGGCTACACCTTC. It specifies CASSILQGSYGYTF. The chain joins TRBV19 to TRBJ1-2; 7 nucleotides line up with TRBD1. The ends lost 3 bases at V and 4 bases at J; junction bases unmatched: 5. The CDR3 totals 14 residues. Germline values: CDR1 LNHDA, CDR2 SQIVND (reference sequence).

This chain connects TRBV5-4 to TRBJ2-7; D might be TRBD1 (6 bases). CDR3 length: 14 residues. Trimming took 4 bases from V and 3 from J, leaving 14 bases between them. Germline lookup yields CDR1 SGHNT and CDR2 YYREEE (reference sequence). This chain's CDR3 is CASSDRTVGYEQYF. Written as DNA, the CDR3 is TGTGCCAGCAGCGACAGGACGGTGGGCTACGAGCAGTACTTC.

The rearrangement uses TRBV19 and TRBJ2-2; tentatively, D is TRBD1 (6 bases). Looked up from germline, CDR1 is LNHDA and CDR2 is SQIVND (reference sequence). The CDR3 is 16 amino acids. V shed 7 bases and J shed 4 bases, with 19 bases lying between them. CDR3 protein: CASTPAQGWGTGELFF. In nucleotides, the CDR3 is TGTGCCAGTACCCCCGCCCAGGGGTGGGGCACCGGGGAGCTGTTTTTT.

In regard to this clone: Other DNA sequences in this sample translate to the same CDR3. CDR3 sequence reads: CASSIKLQAQETQYF. The CDR3 nucleotides are TGTGCCAGTAGTATAAAACTCCAGGCACAAGAGACCCAGTACTTC. The chain links TRBV19 to TRBJ2-5, with D unresolved. Trimming removed 2 bases from V and 2 bases from J, with 12 bases in between. Germline V gives CDR1 LNHDA, CDR2 SQIVND (reference sequence). This CDR3 contains 15 residues.

The chain recombines TRBV5-1 with TRBJ2-7; 8 bases fit TRBD1. Looked up from germline, CDR1 is SGHRS and CDR2 is YFSETQ. This CDR3 is 14 amino acids long. Trimming took 3 bases from V and 2 from J; bases not matched to a gene: 4. As DNA, the CDR3 is TGCGCCAGCAGCTCAGGACAGGGTCCCTACGAGCAGTACTTC. Protein product: CASSSGQGPYEQYF.

The chain combines TRBV5-6 with TRBJ2-1, with no clear D. CDR1 and CDR2 (germline): SGHDT, YYEEEE. The CDR3 contains 15 residues. Trimming shortened V by 0 bases and J by 0 bases, and 7 bases separated the two germline ends. DNA of the CDR3: TGTGCCAGCAGCTTGGTTACAAGCTCCTACAATGAGCAGTTCTTC. Translating gives CASSLVTSSYNEQFF. The full variable domain, rest sourced from reference TRBV5-6 and TRBJ2-1, is DAGVTQSPTHLIKTRGQQVTLRCSPKSGHDTVSWYQQALGQGPQFIFQYYEEEERQRGNFPDRFSGHQFPNYSSELNVNALLLGDSALYLCASSLVTSSYNEQFFGPGTRLTVL.

This clone occurred once. This chain connects TRBV19 to TRBJ2-5; the match to TRBD1 covers 9 bases. Trimming removed 3 bases from V and 3 bases from J; junction bases left unmatched: 8. Germline V CDR1 and CDR2: LNHDA, SQIVND (reference sequence). This CDR3 is built from 16 residues. CDR3 in DNA: TGTGCCAGTAGTATGGGTGGGACAGGGTTTAAAGAGACCCAGTACTTC. This sequence encodes CASSMGGTGFKETQYF.

The V and J genes are TRBV10-3 and TRBJ2-4, with TRBD1 matching over 10 bases. Germline CDR1 reads ENHRY; CDR2 reads SYGVKD. J gave up 1 base and V 4 bases, and 1 base lay outside the gene matches. This CDR3 comprises 15 residues. CDR3 sequence reads: CAISGTGGAKNIQYF. The CDR3, as DNA: TGTGCCATCAGTGGGACAGGGGGGGCCAAAAACATTCAGTACTTC.

The chain couples TRBV2 to TRBJ1-5; 7 positions agree with TRBD1. The trim removed 4 bases at V and 8 bases at J, leaving 11 bases unmatched. The CDR3 is 15 residues long. CDR1 and CDR2 from the germline V gene are SNHLY and FYNNEI. CDR3 in amino acids: CASSAGTDLLEPQHF. DNA for the CDR3: TGTGCCAGCAGTGCCGGGACAGATCTCTTGGAGCCCCAGCATTTT.

The gene calls are TRBV29-1 and TRBJ2-1, with D perhaps TRBD2 (6 bases). Trimming removed 6 bases at V and 15 bases at J, with 24 bases between. The CDR3 loop spans 13 amino acids. Looked up from germline, CDR1 is SQVTM and CDR2 is ANQGSEA. The CDR3 protein is CSVQRGLTKDSFF. The CDR3 nucleotides are TGCAGCGTCCAAAGGGGACTCACAAAAGATTCGTTCTTC.

The J gene is TRBJ1-4, the V gene TRBV27; 7 bases align to TRBD1. V lost 6 bases, J lost 7 bases, and 5 bases stayed unmatched. Germline-derived CDR1 and CDR2 are MNHEY and SMNVEV (reference sequence). The CDR3 is 13 residues long. CDR3 sequence reads: CASSTGVGEKLFF. CDR3 sequence (DNA): TGTGCCAGCAGCACAGGGGTGGGTGAAAAACTGTTTTTT.

At least ten counts were recorded for this clone. The rearrangement joins TRBV5-6 to TRBJ2-5; D ambiguous. The germline V gene encodes CDR1 SGHDT and CDR2 YYEEEE. With 0 bases removed from V and 5 bases from J, the gap between germline ends came to 11 bases. This CDR3 has 14 amino acids. CDR3 protein: CASSLGTVGETQYF. CDR3 coding DNA: TGTGCCAGCAGCTTGGGTACAGTGGGTGAGACCCAGTACTTC.

The chain employs TRBV18 and TRBJ2-1; TRBD1 aligns across 9 bases. This CDR3 is built from 15 residues. CDR1 is KGHSH and CDR2 is LQKENI in the germline V gene. V lost 5 bases to trimming and J lost 5 bases; unmatched junction nucleotides: 7. DNA of the CDR3: TGTGCCAGCTCATCAGGGACAGGGTCAAACAATGAGCAGTTCTTC. Translating it yields CASSSGTGSNNEQFF.

Notes on this clone: One end of the junction fails to match germline, which may point to a read error. This chain connects TRBV11-3 to TRBJ2-7; 9 bases are shared with TRBD2. The CDR3 spans 15 residues. Germline CDR1 reads SGHNT; CDR2 reads YENEEA. This CDR3 is CASSLAGESSYEQYF. The CDR3 coding sequence is TGTGCCAGCAGTTTAGCGGGGGAGAGCTCCTACGAGCAGTACTTC. Based on the CDR3 plus reference TRBV11-3 and TRBJ2-7, the full variable domain is EAGVVQSPRYKIIEKKQPVAFWCNPISGHNTLYWYLQNLGQGPELLIRYENEEAVDDSQLPKDRFSAERLKGVDSTLKIQPAELGDSAVYLCASSLAGESSYEQYFGPGTRLTVT.